The 19 T cell receptor beta chains presented below share a single source sample, sequenced in a study of PD-L1 blockade in urothelial cancer. Time point meaning: pretreatment peripheral blood. Sequencing was performed with immunoSEQ multiplex PCR; in TCRdb, only in-frame clones are kept and a portion is missing. The sample comprises 70,000 to 95,000 clones, around 84% of which are singletons, and approximately 2.1% rests with the top ten. The sequences come from PBMCs, collected around atezolizumab (anti-PD-L1) treatment. These receptors all stem from a man between 60 and 75 years old with urothelial cancer.

The chain has TRBV25-1 and TRBJ1-1; TRBD1 might be the D (6 bases). The CDR3 totals 13 residues. Trimming cost V 8 bases and J 4 bases, with 14 bases left between them. The germline V gene encodes CDR1 MGHDK and CDR2 SYGVNS. The CDR3 bases are TGTGCCAGCGGACCAGGGGTAGGCACTGAAGCTTTCTTT. This gives the protein CASGPGVGTEAFF. Full variable domain (missing parts from reference TRBV25-1 and TRBJ1-1): EADIYQTPRYLVIGTGKKITLECSQTMGHDKMYWYQQDPGMELHLIHYSYGVNSTEKGDLSSESTVSRIRTEHFPLTLESARPSHTSQYLCASGPGVGTEAFFGQGTRLTVV.

The rearrangement uses TRBV19 and TRBJ2-7; D might be TRBD1 (5 bases). The CDR3 runs to 13 residues. V lost 7 bases to trimming and J lost 6 bases, with 16 bases between them. Germline assignment: CDR1 LNHDA and CDR2 SQIVND (reference sequence). CDR3 protein: CASKGQDKGEQYF. DNA for the CDR3: TGTGCCAGTAAGGGGCAGGACAAAGGCGAGCAGTACTTC.

The CDR3 DNA reads as TGCGCCAGCAGCCAAGATCGGGGACAGGGGGCGTACAATGAGCAGTTCTTC. Translation: CASSQDRGQGAYNEQFF. The rearrangement uses TRBV4-3 and TRBJ2-1, with 12 bases aligning to TRBD1. The CDR3 contains 17 residues. Germline CDR1 LGHNA, CDR2 YSLEER. Trimming cost V 0 bases and J 4 bases; bases outside gene matches: 4.

The chain is built from TRBV11-2 and TRBJ2-5; 8 positions match TRBD2. The V and J ends lost 4 bases and 3 bases, in that order; junction bases with no gene match: 7. The CDR3 is made up of 15 amino acids. Germline V gene data show CDR1 as SGHAT and CDR2 as FQNNGV. The CDR3 DNA reads as TGTGCCAGCAGCTCCCGCCCAGCGGGAGAAGAGACCCAGTACTTC. It codes for CASSSRPAGEETQYF.

This clone occurred once. The chain combines TRBV5-1 with TRBJ2-5, with 8 bases that match TRBD1. Germline V gene lookup returns CDR1 SGHRS and CDR2 YFSETQ. The V segment lost 0 bases and the J segment 5 bases; nucleotides outside the gene matches: 6. CDR3 length: 15 residues. The CDR3 here is CASSLGSGGQETQYF. The DNA of the CDR3 is TGCGCCAGCAGCTTGGGGTCAGGGGGCCAGGAGACCCAGTACTTC.

V is TRBV10-3 and J is TRBJ1-5; no clear D gene. Looked up from germline, CDR1 is ENHRY and CDR2 is SYGVKD. Trimming removed 2 bases at V and 9 bases at J, with 17 bases between. The CDR3 length is 15 residues. DNA of the CDR3: TGTGCCATCAGTGAGGGCGACCGCGGGCGTCGGCCCCAGCATTTT. Its translation: CAISEGDRGRRPQHF.

This chain uses TRBV30 with TRBJ2-3; 10 nucleotides align to TRBD2. Trimming removed 4 bases from V and 5 bases from J; junction bases left unmatched: 3. CDR1 is GTSNPN and CDR2 is SVGIG in the germline V gene (reference sequence). The CDR3 has 13 amino acids. As DNA, the CDR3 is TGTGCCTGGAAAGTAGCGGGAGGAGATACGCAGTATTTT. This gives the protein CAWKVAGGDTQYF.

The chain combines TRBV5-5 with TRBJ2-7; TRBD1 is a possible D gene (6 bases). V dropped 1 base and J dropped 2 bases, with 10 bases sitting between them. CDR3 length equals 14 residues. Looked up from germline, CDR1 is SGHKS and CDR2 is YYEKEE (reference sequence). DNA of the CDR3: TGTGCCAGCAGCTTGTCTCAGGGGCCCTACGAGCAGTACTTC. Protein sequence: CASSLSQGPYEQYF.

This clone has more than one count but fewer than ten. The chain links TRBV7-2 to TRBJ1-5; tentatively, D is TRBD1 (6 bases). In germline, CDR1 is SGHTA, CDR2 FQGNSA. The CDR3 is 15 amino acids. Deletions cut 5 bases from V and 4 bases from J, with 15 bases between. The CDR3 nucleotides are TGTGCCAGCAGCGCGGAACAGGGAATAAATCAGCCCCAGCATTTT. Translated: CASSAEQGINQPQHF.

CDR3 sequence reads: CASSSPRDSKETQYF. CDR3 DNA sequence: TGTGCCAGCAGTTCTCCCCGGGACTCCAAAGAGACCCAGTACTTC. The chain uses TRBV6-5 and TRBJ2-5; TRBD2 might be the D (6 bases). The V and J ends lost 4 bases and 3 bases respectively, with 15 bases between them. CDR1 MNHEY and CDR2 SVGAGI come from the germline V gene. The CDR3 contains 15 residues.

The chain combines TRBV11-2 with TRBJ2-2; unclear D gene. The CDR3 consists of 15 residues. Between the trimmed V and J ends, which lost 5 bases and 5 bases, there was a span of 15 bases. CDR1 and CDR2 (germline): SGHAT, FQNNGV. CDR3 sequence: CASSGGLRGTGELFF. The CDR3, as DNA: TGTGCCAGCAGCGGCGGTCTGAGAGGAACCGGGGAGCTGTTTTTT.

J is TRBJ2-2 and V is TRBV7-6, with TRBD1 identical over 11 bases. Unmatched junction bases numbered 3, after V lost 1 base and J lost 2 bases. The CDR3 totals 17 residues. Per germline, CDR1 SGHVS and CDR2 FNYEAQ. This chain's CDR3 is CASSLVGTGGNTGELFF. CDR3 in DNA: TGTGCCAGCAGCTTAGTAGGGACAGGGGGAAACACCGGGGAGCTGTTTTTT.

The V and J genes are TRBV7-2 and TRBJ1-2, with 7 bases fitting TRBD1. After removal of 5 bases from V and 0 bases from J, the junction contained 3 bases not matched to a gene. This CDR3 has 14 amino acids. The V gene's germline CDR1 is SGHTA and CDR2 FQGNSA. The DNA of the CDR3 is TGTGCCAGCAGCACCGACAGGGCTAACTATGGCTACACCTTC. It codes for CASSTDRANYGYTF.

The V gene is TRBV6-5, the J gene TRBJ2-7, with D perhaps matching TRBD1 (5 bases). The germline V and J ends were trimmed by 6 bases and 5 bases, with 8 bases remaining between them. Germline V gives CDR1 MNHEY, CDR2 SVGAGI. The CDR3 covers 11 residues. The CDR3 spells CASSLRDEQYF. CDR3 DNA sequence: TGTGCCAGCAGCCTCAGGGACGAGCAGTACTTC.

J is TRBJ1-1 and V is TRBV5-4; possible D gene TRBD1, 6 bases. Germline V gene sequence: CDR1 SGHNT, CDR2 YYREEE (reference sequence). Between the trimmed V and J ends, which lost 3 bases and 6 bases, there was a span of 12 bases. This CDR3 has 13 amino acids. The CDR3 nucleotides read TGTGCCAGCAGCTGGGATCAGGGGTCTGAAGCTTTCTTT. This sequence encodes CASSWDQGSEAFF.

Only a few counts were recorded for this clone. The chain carries TRBV4-3 and TRBJ2-7; D perhaps matches TRBD2 (5 bases). In germline, CDR1 is LGHNA, CDR2 YSLEER. This CDR3 region has 13 residues. The V and J ends lost 0 bases and 5 bases respectively, with 8 bases between them. CDR3 sequence: CASSQDFGDEQYF. CDR3 coding DNA: TGCGCCAGCAGCCAAGATTTCGGGGACGAGCAGTACTTC.

The V gene is TRBV12-2, the J gene TRBJ2-7; the table names TRBD2, a call not compared with the DNA. TRBV12-2 is an annotated pseudogene. The CDR3 totals 13 residues. Here the CDR3 reads CASRFDGGGEQYF. For the CDR3, the DNA is TGTGCAAGTCGCTTCGACGGGGGAGGCGAGCAGTACTTC.

The rearrangement links TRBV5-1 to TRBJ2-5; the D is unclear. V was clipped by 4 bases and J by 2 bases, with 15 bases between them. The germline V gene encodes CDR1 SGHRS and CDR2 YFSETQ. The CDR3 runs 15 residues. CDR3 nucleotide sequence: TGCGCCAGCAGCATGGGCCCGGGTCAACAAGAGACCCAGTACTTC. This sequence encodes CASSMGPGQQETQYF.

As concerns this clone: Compared with germline, one end of the junction differs, possibly owing to a read error. This chain uses TRBV10-3 with TRBJ1-1; no definite D call. Germline CDR1 is ENHRY and CDR2 is SYGVKD. The CDR3 is 17 amino acids. Here the CDR3 reads CAISESFLTRVKTEAFF. The CDR3 region has the DNA TGTGCCATCAGTGAGTCCTTCCTCACTCGGGTGAAAACTGAAGCTTTCTTT.